One and the same sample provided the 27 T cell receptor beta chains below, sequenced in a study of blood T cell repertoires in COVID-19. Measured with immunoSEQ multiplex PCR; TCRdb has only the in-frame clones, and not every one. Among more than 150,000 clones listed, 65% to 80% were seen once. The source material was peripheral blood. The receptors come from a man aged 45-65 years who had recovered from COVID-19.

Only a few counts were recorded for this clone. The rearrangement joins TRBV6-2 or TRBV6-3 to TRBJ2-2; 10 bases fit TRBD2. The V gene's germline CDR1 is MNHEY and CDR2 SVGEGT. The J segment lost 5 bases and the V segment lost 4 bases, leaving 4 bases of the junction unmatched. The CDR3 is 15 residues long. The CDR3, as DNA: TGTGCCAGCAGTTTAGCGGGAGGTCTTACCGGGGAGCTGTTTTTT. Translation: CASSLAGGLTGELFF.

This rearrangement joins TRBV19 to TRBJ2-1, with D possibly being TRBD1 (6 bases). Germline V gene data show CDR1 as LNHDA and CDR2 as SQIVND (reference sequence). Trimming pared 7 bases from V and 7 bases from J, leaving 20 bases between. The CDR3 has 15 residues. The CDR3 protein is CASNEAGTRRNEQFF. The CDR3 DNA is TGTGCCAGTAATGAAGCCGGGACACGAAGAAATGAGCAGTTCTTC.

The V call is TRBV19, the J call TRBJ2-1; unclear D gene. The CDR3 length is 13 residues. V was clipped by 2 bases and J by 7 bases, with 9 bases between them. CDR1 LNHDA and CDR2 SQIVND come from the germline V gene (reference sequence). The CDR3 sequence: CASSIRSENEQFF. The CDR3 DNA follows: TGTGCCAGTAGTATAAGGTCGGAGAATGAGCAGTTCTTC.

The CDR3 DNA reads as TGTGCCAGTCGAACGGGACAGGGACGGGGCCAGCCCCAGCATTTT. It codes for CASRTGQGRGQPQHF. The chain uses TRBV19 and TRBJ1-5, with 9 nucleotides matching TRBD1. J lost 7 bases, V lost 8 bases, and 12 bases had no gene match. Germline CDR1 and CDR2: LNHDA and SQIVND (reference sequence). The CDR3 extends over 15 amino acids.

This chain connects TRBV18 to TRBJ1-6, with D possibly being TRBD1 (6 bases). This CDR3 contains 15 residues. CDR1 is KGHSH, CDR2 LQKENI, per germline. The V gene lost 3 bases and the J gene lost 6 bases, with 12 bases spanning the gap. The CDR3 region is CASSPETGFNSPLHF. CDR3 nucleotide sequence: TGTGCCAGCTCACCGGAGACAGGATTTAATTCACCCCTCCACTTT.

The chain couples TRBV4-2 to TRBJ2-1, with a tentative D call TRBD2 (6 bases). The CDR3 extends over 17 amino acids. Germline CDR1 reads LGHNA; CDR2 reads YNFKEQ. V was clipped by 0 bases and J by 0 bases, with 12 bases between them. The chain's CDR3 is CASSQEEGSRSYNEQFF. Written as DNA, the CDR3 is TGTGCCAGCAGCCAAGAGGAGGGAAGTCGCTCCTACAATGAGCAGTTCTTC.

This chain joins TRBV6-5 and TRBJ1-2, with D possibly being TRBD1 (5 bases). Germline CDR1 reads MNHEY; CDR2 reads SVGAGI. The CDR3 length is 14 residues. The ends were cut back, 8 bases at V and 2 bases at J, with 15 bases in the middle. CDR3 region: CASGDREWNYGYTF. The CDR3 DNA reads TGTGCCAGCGGGGACCGGGAGTGGAACTATGGCTACACCTTC.

The CDR3 nucleotides are TGTGCCACCAGCAGAGGGCGCCTAACGGGCGAGCAGTACTTC. Residues: CATSRGRLTGEQYF. The V gene is TRBV15, the J gene TRBJ2-7, with no clear D. Per the germline V gene, CDR1 is LNHNV and CDR2 is YYDKDF (reference sequence). Between the trimmed V and J ends, which lost 1 base and 6 bases, there was a span of 13 bases. The CDR3 extends over 14 amino acids.

The rearrangement uses TRBV10-3 and TRBJ1-4, with 7 bases that match TRBD1. The CDR3 extends over 12 amino acids. CDR1 and CDR2 (germline): ENHRY, SYGVKD. Trimming took 10 bases from V and 4 from J; bases not matched to a gene: 3. Written as DNA, the CDR3 is TGTGCCACCCAGGGGGGTAATGAAAAACTGTTTTTT. This codes for CATQGGNEKLFF.

V gene TRBV2 combines with J gene TRBJ2-1; 7 bases align to TRBD2. The J segment lost 4 bases and the V segment lost 7 bases, leaving 7 bases of the junction unmatched. The CDR3 totals 14 residues. Germline CDR1 is SNHLY and CDR2 is FYNNEI. The DNA of the CDR3 is TGTGCCAGCAACTCGGCTAGCGGATACAATGAGCAGTTCTTC. As protein: CASNSASGYNEQFF.

The rearrangement joins TRBV5-4 to TRBJ2-3, with 7 bases identical to TRBD1. V shed 6 bases and J 8 bases; nucleotides not matched to a gene: 12. Germline CDR1 reads SGHNT; CDR2 reads YYREEE (reference sequence). This CDR3 contains 14 residues. CDR3 DNA sequence: TGTGCCAGCACCAGTAACAGGGGCCAAGGTACGCAGTATTTT. This encodes CASTSNRGQGTQYF.

V usage is TRBV7-3 and J usage is TRBJ2-2; D possibly corresponds to TRBD1 (6 bases). The V gene's germline CDR1 is SGHTA and CDR2 FQGTGA. This CDR3 has 18 residues. Between the trimmed V and J ends, which lost 2 bases and 1 base, there was a span of 17 bases. The CDR3 here is CASSLRPGVVRNTGELFF. The CDR3 DNA reads as TGTGCCAGCAGCTTACGTCCAGGGGTTGTCAGGAACACCGGGGAGCTGTTTTTT. Filled out from reference TRBV7-3 and TRBJ2-2, the complete variable domain reads GAGVSQTPSNKVTEKGKYVELRCDPISGHTALYWYRQSLGQGPEFLIYFQGTGAADDSGLPNDRFFAVRPEGSVSTLKIQRTERGDSAVYLCASSLRPGVVRNTGELFFGEGSRLTVL.

CDR3 loop: CASSHSGRSDEQFF. The CDR3 DNA follows: TGCGCCAGCAGCCATAGCGGGAGGTCGGATGAGCAGTTCTTC. V is TRBV5-1 and J is TRBJ2-1; 10 bases fit TRBD2. J gave up 8 bases and V 4 bases, and 6 bases lay outside the gene matches. The CDR3 contains 14 residues. Germline CDR1 is SGHRS and CDR2 is YFSETQ.

The V call is TRBV4-3, the J call TRBJ1-1; D is ambiguous. CDR1 is LGHNA, CDR2 YSLEER, per germline. The CDR3 loop spans 14 amino acids. With 4 bases removed from V and 3 bases from J, the gap between germline ends came to 12 bases. CDR3 nucleotides: TGCGCCAGCAGCCCCTCGGGTGTTTACACTGAAGCTTTCTTT. Protein product: CASSPSGVYTEAFF.

V and J are TRBV11-3 and TRBJ2-1; 11 nucleotides match TRBD2. This CDR3 spans 16 amino acids. The germline CDR1 and CDR2 sequences are SGHNT and YENEEA. J lost 9 bases, V lost 5 bases, and 12 bases had no gene match. CDR3 protein: CASSKLTSGRLSEQFF. The DNA for the CDR3 is TGTGCCAGCAGCAAACTTACTAGCGGGAGACTTAGTGAGCAGTTCTTC.

This chain connects TRBV28 to TRBJ2-5; 8 bases fit TRBD2. V dropped 4 bases and J dropped 3; count of bases not matched to a gene: 16. This CDR3 has 18 amino acids. Germline values: CDR1 MDHEN, CDR2 SYDVKM. CDR3 sequence: CASSYRSPKGSGKETQYF. Here the CDR3 DNA reads TGTGCCAGCAGTTATAGATCCCCCAAGGGTAGCGGGAAAGAGACCCAGTACTTC.

V is TRBV5-8 and J is TRBJ2-6; D may be TRBD2 (6 bases). Germline loops: CDR1 SGHTS, CDR2 YDEGEE. Trimming took 7 bases from V and 0 from J, leaving 23 bases between them. The CDR3 loop spans 19 amino acids. The CDR3 protein is CASEEGNQAPTSGANVLTF. The CDR3 region has the DNA TGTGCCAGCGAGGAGGGCAATCAAGCACCAACCTCTGGGGCCAACGTCCTGACTTTC.

The chain couples TRBV10-3 to TRBJ2-3; maybe TRBD2 (6 bases). The CDR3 is 14 amino acids. Germline V gene sequence: CDR1 ENHRY, CDR2 SYGVKD. V lost 4 bases and J 1 base, leaving 9 bases between the germline ends. Here the CDR3 DNA reads TGTGCCATCAGTGCGGGAGAGGGCACAGATACGCAGTATTTT. Translation gives CAISAGEGTDTQYF.

The rearrangement uses TRBV6-4 and TRBJ2-2; D possibly corresponds to TRBD2 (5 bases). CDR1 is MRHNA and CDR2 is SNTAGT in the germline V gene. Trimming shortened V by 3 bases and J by 7 bases, and 6 bases separated the two germline ends. There are 12 residues in the CDR3. The DNA of the CDR3 is TGTGCCAGCAGTGATGAGGGCGGGGAGCTGTTTTTT. Translating gives CASSDEGGELFF.

V gene TRBV29-1 combines with J gene TRBJ1-1; a weak D match, TRBD1 (6 bases). The germline CDR1 and CDR2 sequences are SQVTM and ANQGSEA. V lost 6 bases and J lost 1, with 15 bases in between. The CDR3 is made up of 14 amino acids. The CDR3 protein is CSVVGGQGNTEAFF. As DNA, the CDR3 is TGCAGCGTCGTTGGGGGACAAGGGAACACTGAAGCTTTCTTT. Supplemented by reference TRBV29-1 and TRBJ1-1, the full variable domain reads SAVISQKPSRDICQRGTSLTIQCQVDSQVTMMFWYRQQPGQSLTLIATANQGSEATYESGFVIDKFPISRPNLTFSTLTVSNMSPEDSSIYLCSVVGGQGNTEAFFGQGTRLTVV.

The rearrangement links TRBV15 to TRBJ1-5; tentatively, D is TRBD1 (5 bases). The V end lost 6 bases, the J end lost 7 bases, and 22 bases lay between the germline ends. Germline V gene data show CDR1 as LNHNV and CDR2 as YYDKDF (reference sequence). This CDR3 is built from 16 residues. CDR3 in DNA: TGTGCCACCAGTCTCGATTGGGGGGGTCAGGAGCAGCCCCAGCATTTT. It specifies CATSLDWGGQEQPQHF.

V is TRBV9 and J is TRBJ2-2, with TRBD1 matching over 8 bases. The J segment lost 7 bases and the V segment lost 5 bases, leaving 13 bases of the junction unmatched. The CDR3 is 16 residues long. Germline V gives CDR1 SGDLS, CDR2 YYNGEE. CDR3 sequence (DNA): TGTGCCAGCAGGCCGACGGACAGGGTAGGAGGCGGGGAGCTGTTTTTT. Translation: CASRPTDRVGGGELFF.

V is TRBV19 and J is TRBJ1-5, with 8 nucleotides matching TRBD1. Losses at the gene ends were 7 bases for V and 4 bases for J; bases not matched to a gene: 6. Germline lookup yields CDR1 LNHDA and CDR2 SQIVND (reference sequence). CDR3 length: 14 residues. CDR3: CASTTGGRNQPQHF. The CDR3, as DNA: TGTGCCAGTACCACAGGGGGTAGAAATCAGCCCCAGCATTTT.

The chain links TRBV19 to TRBJ2-1; 12 positions match TRBD1. Unmatched junction bases numbered 9, after V lost 8 bases and J lost 1 base. CDR1 is LNHDA and CDR2 is SQIVND in the germline V gene (reference sequence). CDR3 length: 17 residues. The CDR3 sequence is CASRSGQGAASYNEQFF. CDR3 nucleotide sequence: TGTGCCAGTCGCTCGGGACAGGGGGCGGCGTCCTACAATGAGCAGTTCTTC. The variable domain in full, with the rest retrieved from reference TRBV19 and TRBJ2-1, is DGGITQSPKYLFRKEGQNVTLSCEQNLNHDAMYWYRQDPGQGLRLIYYSQIVNDFQKGDIAEGYSVSREKKESFPLTVTSAQKNPTAFYLCASRSGQGAASYNEQFFGPGTRLTVL.

The chain carries TRBV7-2 and TRBJ2-7, with D possibly TRBD2 on 5 matching bases. Germline lookup yields CDR1 SGHTA and CDR2 FQGNSA. V was trimmed by 5 bases and J by 4 bases, leaving 15 bases between them. The CDR3 runs to 14 residues. This CDR3 reads CASSEGLGIYEQYF. CDR3 DNA sequence: TGTGCCAGCAGCGAGGGCCTGGGGATTTACGAGCAGTACTTC.

V gene TRBV23-1 combines with J gene TRBJ2-3, with 9 bases aligning to TRBD1. TRBV23-1 is an open reading frame whose function is uncertain. The CDR3 length is 15 residues. V lost 3 bases, J lost 4 bases, and 5 bases stayed unmatched. The CDR3 DNA follows: TGCGCCAGCAGTCAGCGGACAGGGGTGGCAGATACGCAGTATTTT. It specifies CASSQRTGVADTQYF.

V gene TRBV5-5 combines with J gene TRBJ2-7, with D perhaps TRBD1 (6 bases). Germline loops: CDR1 SGHKS, CDR2 YYEKEE (reference sequence). The CDR3 is made up of 14 amino acids. The ends were cut back, 4 bases at V and 6 bases at J, with 17 bases in the middle. CDR3 in amino acids: CASSPLQGRSEQYF. The CDR3 DNA follows: TGTGCCAGCAGCCCACTACAGGGTAGGTCCGAGCAGTACTTC.